This TCR beta chain was identified in a study of T cell repertoires in cytomegalovirus infection. About the research overall: Matching HLA type and CMV infection were both indicated by public TCR beta signatures.

TCRdb ran MiXCR on the reads and lists one entry per CDR3 protein. The sample has fewer than 85,000 distinct CDR3 sequences; under 5% are singletons. This clonotype was recorded many times. The antigen remains unidentified. Findings and caveats of the study: It was HLA-C-restricted CMV-specific TCR beta clonotypes that dominated the response ex vivo.

V was pared by 2 bases and J by 1 base, with 9 bases between. The CDR3 spans 15 residues. In germline, CDR1 is SGHTA, CDR2 FQGNSA. The origin of this receptor is a human donor in good health (CMV status not recorded). Some clones in this sample may be carry-over from other donors' samples. V and J are TRBV7-2 and TRBJ2-1; TRBD2 is a possible D gene (6 bases). Input material: PBMCs. The CDR3 spells CASSLRAGSYNEQFF. In DNA, the CDR3 is TGTGCCAGCAGCTTAAGGGCGGGATCCTACAATGAGCAGTTCTTC.